By sample share, the clone carrying this T cell receptor (beta chain) is large. The target antigen is unknown. The data were taken from a study of T cells in localized non-small cell lung cancer. The study's findings and limits: Longer overall survival was linked to higher blood T cell density. Owing to sequencing of a solitary tumor region, heterogeneity cannot be discounted. Researchers found a median approximately 60 of the top 100 tumor clones in adjacent lung. Adjacent uninvolved lung tissue had the highest T cell clonality, exceeding tumor.

CDR1 is SGDLS, CDR2 YYNGEE, per germline. CDR3 length: 18 residues. Trimming took 3 bases from V and 2 from J, leaving 21 bases between them. Profiling relied on immunoSEQ multiplex PCR, and the TCRdb table lists in-frame clones only, not all of them. The sample contains 3,000 or so clones, about 25% of which appear only once. Sequenced here: lung tumor tissue, sampled before any cancer treatment. The source is a male donor at least 60 years old with stage III lung adenocarcinoma. V gene TRBV9 combines with J gene TRBJ2-1, with a tentative D call TRBD1 (5 bases). CDR3 bases: TGTGCCAGCAGCGAGGGTAGGGGCCGAATACACCCCTACAATGAGCAGTTCTTC. Its translation is CASSEGRGRIHPYNEQFF.